These 6 T cell receptor beta chains were all obtained from the same sample, sequenced in a study of read filtering for tumor transcriptome and immune sequencing. The library was built from 400 ng RNA with molecular barcoded adaptors for alpha/delta and beta/gamma chains. TCRdb called the reads again in MiXCR, with one record for every CDR3 protein. The sample has around 41,000 distinct CDR3 sequences; less than 15% are singletons. The source material was a population of CD138-negative cells sorted from bone marrow. The receptors were gathered from a donor over 35 with multiple myeloma.

This clonotype was recorded a few times. A much larger clone is a single base away; this may be a read error. V usage is TRBV19 and J usage is TRBJ2-1; possible D gene TRBD1, 6 bases. The germline V gene has CDR1 LNHDA and CDR2 SQIVND (reference sequence). The CDR3 contains 15 residues. The CDR3 DNA follows: TGTGCCAGTAGTATTGGGACAAGCTCCTACAAGGAGCAGTTCTTC. Protein: CASSIGTSSYKEQFF.

This clonotype is medium-sized in the sample. The chain has TRBV7-9 and TRBJ2-3, with 10 bases aligning to TRBD1. From germline, CDR1 is SEHNR and CDR2 FQNEAQ (reference sequence). J gave up 1 base and V 8 bases, and 6 bases lay outside the gene matches. The CDR3 extends over 15 amino acids. The CDR3 DNA is TGTGCCAGCGGGGACAGGGGAGAGGGCACAGATACGCAGTATTTT. Translated, it gives CASGDRGEGTDTQYF.

This clonotype was detected ten times or more. The genes are TRBV29-1 and TRBJ2-2; 7 bases align to TRBD2. The CDR3 is 14 residues long. The junction had 2 bases not matched to a gene; V was cut back by 4 bases and J by 0 bases. CDR1 and CDR2 from the germline V gene are SQVTM and ANQGSEA. The CDR3 protein is CSVVLAPNTGELFF. CDR3 coding DNA: TGCAGCGTTGTACTAGCGCCGAACACCGGGGAGCTGTTTTTT.

Comment on this clonotype: Sequence at one end of the junction differs from germline and may be a read error. The chain recombines TRBV28 with TRBJ2-5; 7 bases align to TRBD1. The CDR3 sequence is 15 residues long. In germline, CDR1 is MDHEN, CDR2 SYDVKM. The CDR3 DNA reads as TGTGCCAGCAGTCCGCCCCAGGGGGTTGTGGAGACCCGGTACTTC. Translation gives CASSPPQGVVETRYF.

This clonotype came up a few times. V gene TRBV20-1 combines with J gene TRBJ2-5; no clear D. The CDR3 runs 13 residues. V dropped 7 bases and J dropped 1 base, with 13 bases sitting between them. Germline CDR1 reads DFQATT; CDR2 reads SNEGSKA (reference sequence). Here the CDR3 reads CSGFAEVQETQYF. The CDR3 DNA is TGCAGTGGGTTCGCCGAAGTCCAAGAGACCCAGTACTTC.

This clonotype was detected ten times or more. V usage is TRBV5-1 and J usage is TRBJ2-5; D ambiguous. The germline V gene has CDR1 SGHRS and CDR2 YFSETQ. This CDR3 is 13 amino acids long. With 3 bases removed from V and 5 bases from J, the gap between germline ends came to 11 bases. The CDR3 coding sequence is TGCGCCAGCAGCTCAGACACTGGGGAGACCCAGTACTTC. This encodes CASSSDTGETQYF.